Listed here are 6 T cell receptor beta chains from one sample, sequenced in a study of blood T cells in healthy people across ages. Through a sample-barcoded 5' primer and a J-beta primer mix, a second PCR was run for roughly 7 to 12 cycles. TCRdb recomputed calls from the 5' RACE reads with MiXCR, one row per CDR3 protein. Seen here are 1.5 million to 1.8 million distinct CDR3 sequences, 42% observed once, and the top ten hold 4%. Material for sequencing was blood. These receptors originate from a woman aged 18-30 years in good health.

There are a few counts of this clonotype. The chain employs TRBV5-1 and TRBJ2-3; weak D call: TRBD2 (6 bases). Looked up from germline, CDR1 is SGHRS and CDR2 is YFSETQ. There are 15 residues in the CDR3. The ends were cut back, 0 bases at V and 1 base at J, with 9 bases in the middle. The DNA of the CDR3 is TGCGCCAGCAGCTTGGCTACTAGCCGCACAGATACGCAGTATTTT. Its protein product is CASSLATSRTDTQYF.

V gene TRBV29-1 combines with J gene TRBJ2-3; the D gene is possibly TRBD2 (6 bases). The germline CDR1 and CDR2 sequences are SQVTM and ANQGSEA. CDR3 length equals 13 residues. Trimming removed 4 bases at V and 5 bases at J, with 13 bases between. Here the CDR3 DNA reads TGCAGCGTTGGGGTGGGAGGTGAAGATACGCAGTATTTT. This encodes CSVGVGGEDTQYF.

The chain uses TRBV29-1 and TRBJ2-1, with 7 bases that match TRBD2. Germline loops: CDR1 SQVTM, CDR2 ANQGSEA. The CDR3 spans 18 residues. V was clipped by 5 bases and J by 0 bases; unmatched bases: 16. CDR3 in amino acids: CSVPGGLKSFSSYNEQFF. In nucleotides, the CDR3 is TGCAGCGTTCCGGGGGGACTTAAATCCTTTAGCTCCTACAATGAGCAGTTCTTC.

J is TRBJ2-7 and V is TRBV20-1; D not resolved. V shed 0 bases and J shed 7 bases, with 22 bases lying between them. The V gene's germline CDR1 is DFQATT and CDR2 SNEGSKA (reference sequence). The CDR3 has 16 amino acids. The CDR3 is CSARDPRQPDPREQYF. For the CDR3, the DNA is TGCAGTGCTAGAGATCCACGGCAGCCCGACCCAAGGGAGCAGTACTTC.

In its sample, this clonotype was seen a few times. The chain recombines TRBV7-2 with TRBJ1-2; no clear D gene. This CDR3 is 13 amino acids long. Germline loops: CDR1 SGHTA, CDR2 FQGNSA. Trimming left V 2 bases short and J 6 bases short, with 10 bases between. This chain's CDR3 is CASSLTVPHGYTF. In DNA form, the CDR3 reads TGTGCCAGCAGCTTAACAGTCCCCCATGGCTACACCTTC.

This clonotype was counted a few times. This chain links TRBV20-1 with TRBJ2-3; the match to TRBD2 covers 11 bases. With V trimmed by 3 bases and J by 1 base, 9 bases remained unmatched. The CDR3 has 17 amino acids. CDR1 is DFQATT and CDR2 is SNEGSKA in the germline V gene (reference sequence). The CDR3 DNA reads TGCAGTGCTAGTCGGCTAGCGGGGGGACCTGGCACAGATACGCAGTATTTT. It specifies CSASRLAGGPGTDTQYF.